The 15 T cell receptor beta chains in this list originate from one sample, sequenced in a study of read filtering for tumor transcriptome and immune sequencing. From about 400 ng of RNA, a library with molecular barcoded alpha/delta and beta/gamma adaptors was made. MiXCR, run by TCRdb on the reads, gives a single entry per CDR3 protein. There are approximately 62,000 distinct CDR3 sequences in the sample; roughly 18% occur only once, and approximately 11% lies in the top ten. Specimen: a population of CD138-negative cells sorted from bone marrow. All receptors derive from a donor at least 40 years old with multiple myeloma.

This clonotype was seen repeatedly, ten times or more. This chain uses TRBV29-1 with TRBJ2-3; TRBD2 matches 10 bases. Germline assignment: CDR1 SQVTM and CDR2 ANQGSEA. Trimming cost V 5 bases and J 0 bases; bases outside gene matches: 5. The CDR3 totals 15 residues. This CDR3 is CSVRLAGGSTDTQYF. The CDR3 coding sequence is TGCAGCGTTCGACTAGCGGGCGGTAGCACAGATACGCAGTATTTT.

This clonotype was seen repeatedly, ten times or more. V is TRBV19 and J is TRBJ2-1; tentative D call: TRBD2 (5 bases). The germline V gene encodes CDR1 LNHDA and CDR2 SQIVND (reference sequence). The V end was cut by 1 base, the J end by 13 bases, with 14 bases between. The CDR3 spans 13 residues. This chain's CDR3 is CASSIGRTAAQFF. The CDR3 bases are TGTGCCAGTAGTATAGGGAGGACCGCCGCCCAGTTCTTC.

This clonotype occurred many times. This rearrangement joins TRBV10-3 to TRBJ2-1; D is unclear. V was pared by 3 bases and J by 9 bases, with 6 bases between. CDR3 length: 11 residues. From germline, CDR1 is ENHRY and CDR2 SYGVKD. CDR3 region: CAISDLLEQFF. The CDR3 nucleotides are TGTGCCATCAGTGACCTCCTTGAGCAGTTCTTC.

On this clonotype itself: Given a much more abundant clone one base away, this may be a read error. The V gene is TRBV7-6, the J gene TRBJ1-1, with 7 nucleotides matching TRBD1. CDR1 is SGHVS and CDR2 is FNYEAQ in the germline V gene. This CDR3 region has 14 residues. The CDR3 DNA reads TGTGCCAGCAGCATAGGACAGGTTGCCACTGAAGCTCTCTTT. Encoded protein: CASSIGQVATEALF.

This clonotype was counted ten times or more. CDR3 bases: TGTGCCAGCAGCCCAGGACAGTCCGGGGTCCCCGAAGGGACCCAGTACTTC. Amino acid sequence: CASSPGQSGVPEGTQYF. The V call is TRBV4-2, the J call TRBJ2-5; D possibly corresponds to TRBD1 (6 bases). Trimming removed 4 bases at V and 7 bases at J, with 25 bases between. Germline V gene lookup returns CDR1 LGHNA and CDR2 YNFKEQ. The CDR3 runs 17 residues.

This clonotype showed up many times. The rearrangement uses TRBV20-1 and TRBJ2-6; TRBD1 agrees at 7 bases. CDR1 and CDR2 (germline): DFQATT, SNEGSKA (reference sequence). The junction had 12 bases not matched to a gene; V was cut back by 6 bases and J by 4 bases. This CDR3 is built from 16 residues. The CDR3 is CSAKGQTGAGANVLTF. As DNA, the CDR3 is TGCAGTGCCAAGGGACAGACCGGCGCCGGGGCCAACGTCCTGACTTTC.

Many counts were recorded for this clonotype. This rearrangement joins TRBV2 to TRBJ2-7; tentative D call: TRBD1 (5 bases). The V gene lost 2 bases and the J gene lost 5 bases, with 16 bases spanning the gap. There are 15 residues in the CDR3. Germline V gives CDR1 SNHLY, CDR2 FYNNEI. The CDR3 DNA is TGTGCCAGCAGTGAAACCAGGGTGTATGGGGACGAGCAGTACTTC. This codes for CASSETRVYGDEQYF.

This chain links TRBV28 with TRBJ2-7; D possibly matches TRBD1 or TRBD2 (5 bases each). Trimming removed 6 bases from V and 8 bases from J, with 14 bases in between. The germline V gene has CDR1 MDHEN and CDR2 SYDVKM. The CDR3 has 12 amino acids. CDR3 region: CASSPGPHKQYF. Here the CDR3 DNA reads TGTGCCAGCAGCCCGGGACCGCACAAGCAGTACTTC. Full variable domain (missing parts from reference TRBV28 and TRBJ2-7): DVKVTQSSRYLVKRTGEKVFLECVQDMDHENMFWYRQDPGLGLRLIYFSYDVKMKEKGDIPEGYSVSREKKERFSLILESASTNQTSMYLCASSPGPHKQYFGPGTRLTVT.

This clonotype was observed many times. J is TRBJ2-3 and V is TRBV12-3 or TRBV12-4; 8 positions match TRBD1. CDR3 size: 17 residues. The V and J ends lost 5 bases and 1 base, in that order; junction bases with no gene match: 11. The CDR3: CASSLFPGQGGTDTQYF. CDR3 DNA: TGTGCCAGCAGTCTCTTCCCCGGACAGGGAGGCACAGATACGCAGTATTTT.

This clonotype was picked up many times. This rearrangement joins TRBV7-2 to TRBJ1-1; 8 nucleotides match TRBD1. The CDR3 consists of 17 residues. Germline trimming cut 2 bases from V and 7 bases from J; bases unmatched to any gene: 15. The germline V gene has CDR1 SGHTA and CDR2 FQGNSA. The CDR3 nucleotides are TGTGCCAGCAGCTTAAACCCTATTACAGGGGGTAATAATGAAGCTTTCTTT. This translates into CASSLNPITGGNNEAFF. Full variable domain (missing parts from reference TRBV7-2 and TRBJ1-1): GAGVSQSPSNKVTEKGKDVELRCDPISGHTALYWYRQSLGQGLEFLIYFQGNSAPDKSGLPSDRFSAERTGGSVSTLTIQRTQQEDSAVYLCASSLNPITGGNNEAFFGQGTRLTVV.

This clonotype was counted ten times or more. The chain joins TRBV18 to TRBJ2-5; no reliable D call. V was cut by 1 base and J by 0 bases, with 6 bases left in between. Germline CDR1 reads KGHSH; CDR2 reads LQKENI. This CDR3 comprises 14 residues. CDR3: CASSPLPDQETQYF. CDR3 in DNA: TGTGCCAGCTCACCACTCCCGGACCAAGAGACCCAGTACTTC.

This clonotype occurred a few times. The gene calls are TRBV2 and TRBJ1-5; 8 nucleotides match TRBD1. J lost 1 base, V lost 6 bases, and 5 bases had no gene match. From germline, CDR1 is SNHLY and CDR2 FYNNEI. The CDR3 consists of 15 residues. The CDR3 sequence is CASSYGQGSNQPQHF. The CDR3 DNA reads TGTGCCAGCAGCTACGGACAGGGAAGCAATCAGCCCCAGCATTTT.

At least ten counts were recorded for this clonotype. The rearrangement links TRBV19 to TRBJ2-1; possibly TRBD2 for D (6 bases). Germline V gene sequence: CDR1 LNHDA, CDR2 SQIVND (reference sequence). This CDR3 comprises 13 residues. V lost 2 bases to trimming and J lost 10 bases, with 12 bases between them. The CDR3 region has the DNA TGTGCCAGTAGTATAAAATACGCGGGGGAGCAGTTCTTC. Translation: CASSIKYAGEQFF.

In its sample, this clonotype is medium-sized. V usage is TRBV29-1 and J usage is TRBJ2-1, with 7 positions matching TRBD1. CDR3 length: 13 residues. Unmatched junction bases numbered 6, after V lost 2 bases and J lost 8 bases. The germline CDR1 and CDR2 sequences are SQVTM and ANQGSEA. CDR3 bases: TGCAGCGTTGAAACAGGGGTTGTCGATGAGCAGTTCTTC. It yields the protein CSVETGVVDEQFF.

Of note for this clonotype: A read error may produce the germline difference seen at one junction end. The J gene is TRBJ2-5, the V gene TRBV3-1; D could derive from TRBD1 or TRBD2 (5 bases each). The CDR3 consists of 13 residues. Germline lookup yields CDR1 LGHDT and CDR2 YNNKEL (reference sequence). The CDR3 is CDSSQGRQETQYF. CDR3 in DNA: TGTGACAGCAGCCAGGGACGGCAAGAGACCCAGTACTTC.